This record concerns one T cell receptor beta chain sequence. This sample also contains other DNA sequences that code for the same CDR3. How the authors handled the data: Quantification of nucleated cells was approximated via reference gene primer amplification. The repertoire was sequenced with immunoSEQ multiplex PCR; TCRdb's copy has only in-frame clones and lacks some. That table supplies the V and J calls and clone size; D and trimming were determined from the DNA. The sample includes around 270,000 clones, more than 75% of them seen just once. The sample is drawn from a study of blood T cell repertoires in COVID-19. The CDR3 covers 14 residues. Germline CDR1 and CDR2: SGHRS and YFSETQ. Trimming at V came to 5 bases and at J to 2 bases, leaving 2 bases not matched to a gene. Seattle's enrolled individuals joined amid active infection and were then monitored longitudinally.

The genes are TRBV5-1 and TRBJ2-7, with 12 bases identical to TRBD2. Source material: peripheral blood. This sequence was found in an older woman with COVID-19, enrolled during active disease. The CDR3 DNA reads TGCGCCAGCAGACTAGCGGGAGGAACCTACGAGCAGTACTTC. Translation: CASRLAGGTYEQYF.